A selection of T cell receptor beta chains follows, all from one sample in a study of T cell repertoires in cytomegalovirus infection. These receptors have no identified antigens. TCRdb called the reads again in MiXCR, with one record for every CDR3 protein. The data show roughly 570,000 distinct CDR3 sequences, under 45% seen once. This material consisted of cultured PBMCs, taken from culture after CMV antigen stimulation. These receptors came from a human donor in good health (CMV status not recorded). Some clones in this sample may be carry-over from other donors' samples. Each CDR3 is given with its conserved first and last residue. The D gene is left open where the match is weak. Rows give clone size only sometimes, using once, few, many, or a class for an expanded clone.

TRBV6-5	-	-	TRBJ2-3	CASTGPDTQYF	TGTGCCAGCACAGGGCCCGATACGCAGTATTTT
TRBV4-1	-	TRBD1	TRBJ1-6	CASSQFRQGGSSYNSPLHF	TGCGCCAGCAGCCAATTCCGACAGGGGGGAAGCTCCTATAATTCACCCCTCCACTTT
TRBV7-8	many	-	TRBJ2-3	CASSLVGVVSTDTQYF	TGTGCCAGCAGCTTAGTAGGAGTGGTTAGCACAGATACGCAGTATTTT
TRBV5-5	few	TRBD2	TRBJ2-4	CASSRAGENIQYF	TGTGCCAGCAGTAGAGCGGGGGAAAACATTCAGTACTTC
TRBV7-9	-	TRBD1	TRBJ2-1	CASSLGQGVSNEQFF	TGTGCCAGCAGCTTAGGGCAGGGGGTAAGCAATGAGCAGTTCTTC
TRBV7-2	few	TRBD2	TRBJ2-7	CASSVLAGGRGEQYF	TGTGCCAGCAGCGTCTTAGCGGGGGGGCGGGGCGAGCAGTACTTC
TRBV28	-	TRBD1	TRBJ1-6	CASSLPGQGRLPLHF	TGTGCCAGCAGTCTCCCGGGACAGGGAAGACTACCCCTCCACTTT
TRBV6-2/TRBV6-3	-	-	TRBJ2-1	CATRADNPYNEQFF	TGTGCCACGAGGGCGGATAATCCCTACAATGAGCAGTTCTTC
TRBV7-2	-	TRBD1	TRBJ1-4	CASSWDRAGEKLFF	TGTGCCAGCAGCTGGGACAGGGCTGGCGAAAAACTGTTTTTT
TRBV2	-	-	TRBJ2-1	CASSEEGKFSYNEQFF	TGTGCCAGCAGTGAAGAGGGCAAATTCTCCTACAATGAGCAGTTCTTC
TRBV7-8	-	-	TRBJ2-1	CASSLYRQNSNEQFF	TGTGCCAGCAGCTTATACCGACAGAACTCTAATGAGCAGTTCTTC
TRBV28	-	-	TRBJ1-5	CASSPSNGYSNQPQHF	TGTGCCAGCAGTCCCTCGAACGGATATAGCAATCAGCCCCAGCATTTT
TRBV7-2	few	-	TRBJ2-5	CASSLSVHEETQYF	TGTGCCAGCAGTTTGTCGGTCCACGAGGAGACCCAGTACTTC
TRBV7-8	-	-	TRBJ2-1	CASSLRLIPSEQFF	TGTGCCAGCAGCTTACGGCTAATCCCCAGTGAGCAGTTCTTC
TRBV7-2	many	-	TRBJ1-6	CASSLSYNSPLHF	TGTGCCAGCAGTTTATCCTATAATTCACCCCTCCACTTT
TRBV15	-	-	TRBJ1-5	CATSRSGRQPQHF	TGTGCCACCAGCAGATCGGGGAGACAGCCCCAGCATTTT
TRBV4-3	-	-	TRBJ2-3	CASSQDGQSTDTQYF	TGCGCCAGCAGCCAAGACGGACAGTCCACAGATACGCAGTATTTT
TRBV5-5	once	TRBD2	TRBJ2-5	CASSPGLAGVQETQYF	TGTGCCAGCAGCCCAGGACTAGCGGGAGTCCAAGAGACCCAGTACTTC
TRBV18	once	-	TRBJ1-1	CASSPPSVTEAFF	TGTGCCAGCTCACCACCGTCAGTGACTGAAGCTTTCTTT
TRBV7-2	few	-	TRBJ1-4	CASSLSGVLYEKLFF	TGTGCCAGCAGCTTATCTGGGGTGCTTTATGAAAAACTGTTTTTT
TRBV5-6	-	-	TRBJ1-3	CASSLGDNSGNTIYF	TGTGCCAGCAGCTTAGGGGACAACTCTGGAAACACCATATATTTT
TRBV5-1	-	-	TRBJ2-5	CASSLEPREETQCF	TGCGCCAGCAGCTTGGAACCCAGAGAGGAGACCCAGTGCTTC
TRBV20-1	once	TRBD2	TRBJ2-7	CSALLPGLDYEQYF	TGCAGTGCCTTATTACCGGGACTAGACTACGAGCAGTACTTC
TRBV7-2	many	TRBD2	TRBJ2-3	CASSSASGYDTQYF	TGTGCCAGCAGCTCCGCTAGCGGGTATGATACGCAGTATTTT
TRBV7-2	few	-	TRBJ2-1	CASSLSMVEQFF	TGTGCCAGCAGCTTAAGCATGGTTGAGCAGTTCTTC
TRBV7-9	-	-	TRBJ2-1	CASSLDNSDNEQFF	TGTGCCAGCAGCTTAGATAACAGCGACAATGAGCAGTTCTTC
TRBV7-2	few	TRBD2	TRBJ2-1	CASSLAGTSAPEQFF	TGTGCCAGCAGCTTAGCCGGGACTAGCGCCCCTGAGCAGTTCTTC
TRBV25-1	-	-	TRBJ1-2	CASSDQSRETGYGYTF	TGTGCCAGCAGTGACCAATCGAGGGAGACAGGCTATGGCTACACCTTC
TRBV10-3	-	TRBD2	TRBJ2-3	CAISEPEGGGTQYF	TGTGCCATCAGTGAGCCTGAAGGCGGGGGTACGCAGTATTTT
TRBV5-6	-	-	TRBJ2-2	CASRDGTFTGELFF	TGTGCCAGCAGGGACGGGACTTTCACCGGGGAGCTGTTTTTT
TRBV7-2	many	-	TRBJ2-1	CASSRELGEQFF	TGTGCCAGCAGCCGCGAGCTGGGTGAGCAGTTCTTC
TRBV7-6	-	-	TRBJ1-1	CASSLRGGPNTEAFF	TGTGCCAGCAGCTTACGAGGGGGGCCAAACACTGAAGCTTTCTTT
TRBV27	-	-	TRBJ1-1	CASSPDNFREAFF	TGTGCCAGCAGCCCGGACAATTTTAGGGAAGCTTTCTTT
TRBV7-2	many	-	TRBJ1-1	CASSLASLGTEAFF	TGTGCCAGCAGCTTAGCGTCGTTGGGCACTGAAGCTTTCTTT
TRBV28	-	-	TRBJ1-1	CASSQLLQGPEAFF	TGTGCCAGCTCACAATTACTCCAGGGCCCTGAAGCTTTCTTT
TRBV7-2	many	-	TRBJ1-2	CASSSSDYGYTF	TGTGCCAGCAGCTCAAGTGACTATGGCTACACCTTC
TRBV7-2	-	TRBD2	TRBJ2-5	CASSLEASGFETQYF	TGTGCCAGCAGCTTAGAAGCTAGCGGGTTTGAGACCCAGTACTTC
TRBV7-7	few	-	TRBJ1-1	CASSPMQGMNTEAFF	TGTGCCAGCAGCCCAATGCAGGGCATGAACACTGAAGCTTTCTTT
TRBV12-3/TRBV12-4	-	-	TRBJ1-2	CASHTQGLPYGYTF	TGTGCCAGCCATACTCAGGGGCTCCCTTATGGCTACACCTTC
TRBV6-4	-	TRBD2	TRBJ2-3	CATRLAGAAMDTQYF	TGTGCCACCCGACTAGCGGGGGCTGCGATGGATACGCAGTATTTT
TRBV7-6	-	TRBD2	TRBJ2-7	CASSLGRETNYEQYF	TGTGCCAGCAGCTTGGGGCGGGAGACCAACTACGAGCAGTACTTC
TRBV6-2/TRBV6-3	-	-	TRBJ2-5	CASGKTSLEETQYF	TGTGCCAGCGGTAAGACATCTTTGGAAGAGACCCAGTACTTC
TRBV6-6	-	TRBD2	TRBJ2-1	CASSPLNTSGVPSYNEQFF	TGTGCCAGCAGCCCTCTGAACACTAGCGGGGTCCCCTCCTACAATGAGCAGTTCTTC
TRBV7-9	-	TRBD1	TRBJ1-1	CASSYPDRVDTEAFF	TGTGCCAGCAGCTACCCCGACAGGGTTGACACTGAAGCTTTCTTT
TRBV20-1	-	-	TRBJ1-5	CSASVSGVGGPQHF	TGCAGTGCCTCAGTAAGCGGTGTAGGAGGGCCCCAGCATTTT
TRBV20-1	-	TRBD1	TRBJ1-1	CSADNRGMNTEAFF	TGCAGTGCTGACAACAGGGGGATGAACACTGAAGCTTTCTTT
TRBV20-1	once	-	TRBJ2-3	CSAREPGRADTQYF	TGCAGTGCTAGGGAACCTGGACGGGCAGATACGCAGTATTTT
TRBV11-3	-	TRBD2	TRBJ2-3	CASSLDSYTGGSADTQYF	TGTGCCAGCAGCTTAGATAGTTATACTGGCGGGAGTGCAGATACGCAGTATTTT
TRBV12-3/TRBV12-4	-	-	TRBJ2-7	CASSSSTPGVRLYEQYF	TGTGCCAGCAGTTCTAGTACCCCAGGGGTCCGCCTCTACGAGCAGTACTTC
TRBV14	-	-	TRBJ2-2	CASSQGKNTGELFF	TGTGCCAGCAGCCAAGGGAAAAACACCGGGGAGCTGTTTTTT
TRBV7-2	many	TRBD2	TRBJ2-3	CASSVSGSTDTQYF	TGTGCCAGCAGCGTTAGCGGGAGCACAGATACGCAGTATTTT
TRBV5-1	once	TRBD1	TRBJ2-1	CASSGTVGNEQFF	TGCGCCAGCAGCGGGACAGTGGGGAATGAGCAGTTCTTC
TRBV7-6	few	TRBD2	TRBJ2-7	CASSIGGFFEQYF	TGTGCCAGCTCTATCGGGGGGTTTTTCGAGCAGTACTTC